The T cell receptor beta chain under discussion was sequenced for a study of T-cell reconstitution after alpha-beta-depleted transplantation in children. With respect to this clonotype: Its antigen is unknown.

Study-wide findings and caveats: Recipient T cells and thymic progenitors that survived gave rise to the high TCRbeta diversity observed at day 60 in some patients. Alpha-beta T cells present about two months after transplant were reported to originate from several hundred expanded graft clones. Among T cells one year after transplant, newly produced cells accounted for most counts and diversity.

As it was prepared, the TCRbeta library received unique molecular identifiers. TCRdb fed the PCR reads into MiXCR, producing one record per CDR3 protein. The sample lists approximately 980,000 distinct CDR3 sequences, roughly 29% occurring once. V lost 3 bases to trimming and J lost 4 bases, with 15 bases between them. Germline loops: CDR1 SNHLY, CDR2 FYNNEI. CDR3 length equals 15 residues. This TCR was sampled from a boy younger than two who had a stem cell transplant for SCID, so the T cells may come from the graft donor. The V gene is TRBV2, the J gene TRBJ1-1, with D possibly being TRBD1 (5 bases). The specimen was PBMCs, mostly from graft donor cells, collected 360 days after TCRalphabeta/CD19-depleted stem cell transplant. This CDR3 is CASSEVARGGTEAFF. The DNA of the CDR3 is TGTGCCAGCAGTGAGGTGGCAAGGGGCGGCACTGAAGCTTTCTTT.